The 4 T cell receptor beta chains below come from one sample, sequenced in a study of blood T cell repertoires in COVID-19. Repertoires were generated with immunoSEQ multiplex PCR, while TCRdb's copy carries only in-frame clones and drops some. The data contain 200,000 to 250,000 clones, approximately 88% of them singletons. The source material was PBMCs or T cells enriched from blood (not recorded which). Receptors were obtained from a woman aged 25 to 45 who had been exposed to COVID-19.

The rearrangement links TRBV4-1 to TRBJ2-4, with 9 bases fitting TRBD1. Trimming removed 0 bases from V and 8 bases from J; junction bases left unmatched: 8. CDR1 is MGHRA and CDR2 is YSYEKL in the germline V gene. The CDR3 has 16 amino acids. The CDR3 DNA follows: TGCGCCAGCAGCCAAGACCCGGGACAGGGTACATACATTCAGTACTTC. Protein product: CASSQDPGQGTYIQYF.

The DNA of the CDR3 is TGTGCCAGCAGACCGAATGCGGCAGCAACGCAGTATTTT. Its translation: CASRPNAAATQYF. The chain combines TRBV6-5 with TRBJ2-3; D is ambiguous. Trimming shortened V by 6 bases and J by 9 bases, and 16 bases separated the two germline ends. The germline gives CDR1 MNHEY, CDR2 SVGAGI. The CDR3 length is 13 residues.

CDR3 region: CARQGRISASGNTIYF. In DNA form, the CDR3 reads TGTGCAAGACAGGGAAGGATCTCCGCTTCTGGAAACACCATATATTTT. This chain joins TRBV21-1 and TRBJ1-3; no DNA check was done on the table's D call, TRBD1. TRBV21-1 is labeled a pseudogene. CDR3 length: 16 residues.

The genes are TRBV6-5 and TRBJ1-6; 8 bases fit TRBD1. CDR3 length: 15 amino acids. Germline assignment: CDR1 MNHEY and CDR2 SVGAGI. V dropped 10 bases and J dropped 0; count of bases not matched to a gene: 5. The CDR3 sequence is CATRQGSSYNSPLHF. The CDR3 bases are TGTGCCACCCGACAGGGGAGCTCCTATAATTCACCCCTCCACTTT.